This is a list of T cell receptor beta chains from one sample in a study of blood T cells in healthy people across ages. MiXCR was run by TCRdb on the 5' RACE reads, yielding one entry per CDR3 protein. The repertoire holds around 1.1 million distinct CDR3 sequences, with 35% to 45% as singletons. The sequenced sample was blood. The receptors come from a man aged 18 to 30 in good health. CDR3s include the opening cysteine and the closing phenylalanine or tryptophan. The order of the fields is V gene, J gene, clone size, CDR3 length, D gene, CDR3 protein, CDR3 DNA. A D gene is named only where the DNA matches it firmly. Where a row states a size, it is once, few, many or the class of an expanded clone; other rows omit it.

TRBV25-1	TRBJ2-2	few	14	NA	CASRTSENTGELFF	TGTGCCAGCAGGACGTCGGAGAACACCGGGGAGCTGTTTTTT
TRBV12-3/TRBV12-4	TRBJ1-2	NA	15	NA	CASSLPAGAGSTYTF	TGTGCCAGCAGTTTGCCCGCGGGCGCAGGGAGTACCTACACCTTC
TRBV12-3/TRBV12-4	TRBJ2-1	few	17	TRBD2	CASSLGGLAGGYNEQFF	TGTGCCAGCAGTTTAGGAGGACTAGCGGGGGGTTACAATGAGCAGTTCTTC
TRBV9	TRBJ1-2	NA	11	NA	CASRRGRGYTF	TGTGCCAGCAGGAGGGGTCGGGGCTACACCTTC
TRBV20-1	TRBJ2-1	NA	16	TRBD1	CSARPTRDRGLNEQFF	TGCAGTGCTAGGCCCACCCGGGACAGGGGGCTAAATGAGCAGTTCTTC
TRBV5-1	TRBJ1-1	NA	13	NA	CASSPTTNTEAFF	TGCGCCAGCAGCCCGACCACGAACACTGAAGCTTTCTTT
TRBV6-5	TRBJ1-2	few	13	TRBD1	CASSYSDRGGYTF	TGTGCCAGCAGTTACTCCGACAGGGGTGGCTACACCTTC
TRBV6-5	TRBJ1-4	NA	14	NA	CASSYRGAGEKLFF	TGTGCCAGCAGTTACCGGGGGGCTGGTGAAAAACTGTTTTTT
TRBV20-1	TRBJ2-1	few	12	NA	CSASGHNNEQFF	TGCAGTGCTAGCGGGCATAACAATGAGCAGTTCTTC
TRBV12-3/TRBV12-4	TRBJ1-1	NA	14	NA	CASSLSTKNTEAFF	TGTGCCAGCAGTTTAAGTACAAAGAACACTGAAGCTTTCTTT
TRBV2	TRBJ2-6	few	16	NA	CASRPRMRSGANVLTF	TGTGCCAGCCGCCCAAGGATGCGCTCTGGGGCCAACGTCCTGACTTTC
TRBV6-5	TRBJ1-2	NA	18	TRBD1	CASSYGTGTGAFNYGYTF	TGTGCCAGCAGTTACGGGACCGGGACAGGGGCCTTTAACTATGGCTACACCTTC
TRBV6-1	TRBJ2-7	few	19	NA	CASSPTKGQPKSHIYEQYF	TGTGCCAGCAGTCCAACTAAAGGACAGCCAAAAAGCCATATATACGAGCAGTACTTC
TRBV4-3	TRBJ1-6	NA	19	NA	CASSQELSMTRSYNSPLHF	TGCGCCAGCAGCCAAGAACTAAGTATGACCCGCTCCTATAATTCACCCCTCCACTTT
TRBV12-3/TRBV12-4	TRBJ2-1	few	15	NA	CANSPGVGSYNEQFF	TGTGCCAACTCTCCCGGGGTCGGCTCCTACAATGAGCAGTTCTTC
TRBV7-2	TRBJ2-3	once	13	TRBD1	CASSLGGTDMQYF	TGTGCCAGCAGCTTAGGTGGGACAGATATGCAGTATTTT
TRBV4-3	TRBJ2-1	once	16	NA	CASSQLIGGSYNERFF	TGCGCCAGCAGCCAACTGATCGGCGGATCCTACAATGAGCGGTTCTTC
TRBV29-1	TRBJ1-2	once	12	NA	CSPKLGFGGCTF	TGCAGCCCAAAACTCGGGTTCGGAGGCTGCACCTTC
TRBV12-3/TRBV12-4	TRBJ2-4	NA	14	NA	CASSPPDGRGIQYF	TGTGCCAGCAGTCCCCCAGACGGACGGGGCATTCAGTACTTC
TRBV12-3/TRBV12-4	TRBJ1-1	NA	11	NA	CASRRTESAFF	TGTGCCAGCAGAAGGACGGAGTCGGCTTTCTTT
TRBV6-5	TRBJ1-2	few	16	TRBD1	CASSLTGTGGGYGYTF	TGTGCCAGCAGTCTTACCGGGACAGGGGGTGGCTATGGCTACACCTTC
TRBV10-3	TRBJ2-7	many	12	NA	CAISESGREQYF	TGTGCCATCAGTGAGTCTGGCAGGGAGCAGTACTTC
TRBV7-2	TRBJ2-4	NA	15	TRBD1	CASSNGGTGKNIQYF	TGTGCCAGCAGCAATGGGGGGACAGGAAAAAACATTCAGTACTTC
TRBV20-1	TRBJ2-3	few	15	TRBD1	CSASDRDSFTDTQYF	TGCAGTGCTAGTGACAGGGACAGCTTCACAGATACGCAGTATTTT
TRBV20-1	TRBJ2-7	NA	15	TRBD1	CSARDLYQGAHEQYF	TGCAGTGCTAGAGATCTCTACCAGGGGGCCCACGAGCAGTACTTC
TRBV6-5	TRBJ2-7	NA	13	NA	CASSYSPGNEQYF	TGTGCCAGCAGTTACTCCCCGGGGAATGAGCAGTACTTC
TRBV29-1	TRBJ2-7	NA	16	NA	CSVGTLKGKGKYEQYF	TGCAGCGTTGGGACCCTCAAGGGAAAGGGGAAGTACGAGCAGTACTTC
TRBV4-2	TRBJ1-2	NA	15	TRBD1	CASSQEGQGVYGHTF	TGTGCCAGCAGCCAAGAAGGACAGGGAGTCTATGGCCACACCTTC
TRBV4-3	TRBJ2-1	NA	17	NA	CASSQEVTGTTNNEQFF	TGCGCCAGTAGCCAAGAGGTAACCGGGACCACCAACAATGAGCAGTTCTTC
TRBV3-1	TRBJ1-1	once	14	NA	CASSPAEGGTEAFF	TGTGCCAGCAGCCCTGCGGAGGGAGGGACTGAAGCTTTCTTT
TRBV2	TRBJ1-5	NA	14	NA	CASSDRVSDQPQHF	TGTGCCAGCAGTGACAGGGTATCGGATCAGCCCCAGCATTTT
TRBV14	TRBJ2-3	few	17	NA	CASSQDQKGMLTDTQYF	TGTGCCAGCAGCCAAGATCAAAAAGGGATGCTCACAGATACGCAGTATTTT
TRBV24-1	TRBJ1-2	NA	16	NA	CATSDSVRRRELEDTF	TGTGCCACCAGTGATTCCGTACGTCGGAGGGAACTGGAGGACACCTTC
TRBV12-3/TRBV12-4	TRBJ2-3	NA	14	TRBD1	CASSFRGLEDTQYF	TGTGCCAGCAGTTTCAGGGGGCTGGAGGATACGCAGTATTTT
TRBV4-2	TRBJ2-1	many	15	TRBD2	CASKPLAEDYNEQFF	TGTGCCAGCAAGCCGCTAGCGGAAGACTACAATGAGCAGTTCTTC
TRBV3-1	TRBJ2-5	NA	15	NA	CASSQAWSRWETQYF	TGTGCCAGCAGCCAAGCATGGTCCCGGTGGGAGACCCAGTACTTC
TRBV6-2/TRBV6-3	TRBJ2-7	NA	13	NA	CASSPQRSYEQYF	TGTGCCAGCAGCCCACAGAGGTCCTACGAGCAGTACTTC
TRBV20-1	TRBJ2-7	NA	16	NA	CSASRPGRSLYNEQYF	TGCAGTGCTAGTCGTCCGGGACGGAGTCTCTACAATGAGCAGTACTTC
TRBV12-3/TRBV12-4	TRBJ2-6	NA	18	NA	CASRSGQGRNSGANVLTF	TGTGCCAGCAGGTCCGGGCAGGGACGTAACTCTGGGGCCAACGTCCTGACTTTC
TRBV18	TRBJ2-3	once	15	TRBD2	CASSPGTRATDTQYF	TGTGCCAGCTCACCCGGGACTAGGGCCACAGATACGCAGTATTTT
TRBV5-1	TRBJ2-1	few	16	TRBD2	CASSTELAGGPDEQFF	TGCGCCAGCAGCACGGAACTAGCGGGGGGGCCGGATGAGCAGTTCTTC
TRBV6-6	TRBJ2-3	few	14	TRBD2	CASRMGLAGRTQYF	TGTGCCAGCAGGATGGGACTAGCGGGTCGTACGCAGTATTTT
TRBV4-3	TRBJ1-2	NA	16	TRBD1	CASSQDGTGGFYGYTF	TGCGCCAGCAGCCAAGATGGGACAGGGGGGTTCTATGGCTACACCTTC
TRBV9	TRBJ1-5	NA	15	NA	CASSVGAAADQPQHF	TGTGCCAGCAGCGTAGGGGCGGCAGCTGATCAGCCCCAGCATTTT
TRBV4-3	TRBJ2-5	NA	15	NA	CASSQSQGPQETQYF	TGCGCCAGCAGCCAATCACAGGGACCTCAAGAGACCCAGTACTTC
TRBV12-3/TRBV12-4	TRBJ2-5	few	18	TRBD2	CASSLGRLAGDTQETQYF	TGTGCCAGCAGTTTAGGACGCCTAGCGGGGGATACACAAGAGACCCAGTACTTC
TRBV6-2/TRBV6-3	TRBJ1-2	NA	16	NA	CASSPPDGETVDGYTF	TGTGCCAGCAGTCCCCCGGATGGGGAAACGGTGGATGGCTACACCTTC
TRBV4-2	TRBJ2-3	NA	15	NA	CASSQGPRLGDTQYF	TGTGCCAGCAGCCAAGGTCCCCGACTAGGCGATACGCAGTATTTT
TRBV20-1	TRBJ1-4	once	12	NA	CSAGDQNEKLFF	TGCAGTGCTGGGGACCAAAATGAAAAACTGTTTTTT
TRBV9	TRBJ2-3	few	15	NA	CASSPVGDSTDTQYF	TGTGCCAGCAGCCCAGTAGGGGATAGCACAGATACGCAGTATTTT
TRBV6-5	TRBJ1-2	NA	12	NA	CASSYQGIGYTF	TGTGCCAGCAGTTACCAGGGGATAGGCTACACCTTC
TRBV6-1	TRBJ1-1	NA	16	NA	CASSAWQGSVNTEAFF	TGTGCCAGCAGTGCCTGGCAGGGTTCGGTGAACACTGAAGCTTTCTTT
TRBV7-2	TRBJ2-1	NA	16	NA	CASSLPGGMGTDEQFF	TGTGCCAGCAGCTTACCTGGAGGCATGGGTACGGATGAGCAGTTCTTC
TRBV14	TRBJ2-5	few	14	NA	CASSQDPRGETQYF	TGTGCCAGCAGCCAAGATCCTAGGGGGGAGACCCAGTACTTC